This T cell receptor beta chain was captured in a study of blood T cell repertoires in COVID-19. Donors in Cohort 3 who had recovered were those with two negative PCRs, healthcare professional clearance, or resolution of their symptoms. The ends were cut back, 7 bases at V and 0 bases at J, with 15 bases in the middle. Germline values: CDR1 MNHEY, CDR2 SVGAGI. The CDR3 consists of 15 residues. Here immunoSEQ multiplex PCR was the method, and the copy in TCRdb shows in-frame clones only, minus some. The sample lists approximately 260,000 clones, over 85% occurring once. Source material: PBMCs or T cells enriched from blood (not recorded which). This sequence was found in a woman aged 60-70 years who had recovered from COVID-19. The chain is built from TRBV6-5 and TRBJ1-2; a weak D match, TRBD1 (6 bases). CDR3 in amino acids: CASNSRGITNYGYTF. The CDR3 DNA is TGTGCCAGCAATTCGAGGGGGATAACTAACTATGGCTACACCTTC.